The 22 T cell receptor beta chains presented below share a single source sample, sequenced in a study of control samples from healthy donors and cancer patients. Data came from immunoSEQ multiplex PCR; TCRdb stores just in-frame clones and leaves some out. The sample carries 110,000 to 150,000 clones, 75% to 90% recorded once. The sample consisted of blood. These receptors were taken from a woman aged 25 to 39 in good health.

V is TRBV7-6 and J is TRBJ2-5; D remains unclear. The ends were cut back, 3 bases at V and 4 bases at J, with 9 bases in the middle. Germline values: CDR1 SGHVS, CDR2 FNYEAQ. This CDR3 contains 13 residues. The CDR3 bases are TGTGCCAGCAGCTTCCTAAATCGAGAGACCCAGTACTTC. This gives the protein CASSFLNRETQYF.

The chain carries TRBV11-1 and TRBJ2-1, with D unresolved. CDR3 length: 14 residues. V gave up 0 bases and J gave up 7 bases, with 10 bases separating them. The germline V gene encodes CDR1 SGHAT and CDR2 FQDESV (reference sequence). CDR3 in amino acids: CASSLASGLNEQFF. CDR3 bases: TGTGCCAGCAGCTTAGCGTCTGGTTTGAATGAGCAGTTCTTC.

V and J are TRBV5-6 and TRBJ2-7, with 7 bases aligning to TRBD1. CDR1 is SGHDT, CDR2 YYEEEE, per germline. CDR3 length equals 13 residues. Losses at the gene ends were 5 bases for V and 3 bases for J; bases not matched to a gene: 5. The CDR3 DNA reads as TGTGCCAGCAGGGGCCAGGGGGACTACGAGCAGTACTTC. It translates to CASRGQGDYEQYF.

V is TRBV4-2 and J is TRBJ2-7; 7 bases are shared with TRBD2. Germline V gene lookup returns CDR1 LGHNA and CDR2 YNFKEQ. The CDR3 loop spans 16 amino acids. Unmatched junction bases numbered 7, after V lost 0 bases and J lost 2 bases. CDR3 coding DNA: TGTGCCAGCAGCCAAGACTACCTAGCGGTTACCTACGAGCAGTACTTC. It translates to CASSQDYLAVTYEQYF.

The V and J genes are TRBV5-4 and TRBJ2-7, with D possibly called TRBD1 or TRBD2 (5 bases each). The CDR3 length is 15 residues. The germline V and J ends were trimmed by 4 bases and 0 bases, with 14 bases remaining between them. Germline CDR1 is SGHNT and CDR2 is YYREEE (reference sequence). CDR3: CASSPGPGPSYEQYF. The CDR3 nucleotides read TGTGCCAGCAGCCCGGGGCCCGGGCCCTCCTACGAGCAGTACTTC.

This sequence joins TRBV5-6 and TRBJ2-7; D is unclear. This CDR3 has 13 amino acids. Germline CDR1 is SGHDT and CDR2 is YYEEEE. V lost 0 bases to trimming and J lost 4 bases, with 8 bases between them. The CDR3 is CASSLVRGYEQYF. The CDR3 nucleotides read TGTGCCAGCAGCTTGGTTCGAGGTTACGAGCAGTACTTC.

The chain has TRBV5-6 and TRBJ2-3; D remains unclear. Trimming stripped 3 bases from V and 5 bases from J, with 13 bases between. This CDR3 region has 14 residues. Germline assignment: CDR1 SGHDT and CDR2 YYEEEE. The CDR3 protein is CASSSQAHQDTQYF. The DNA for the CDR3 is TGTGCCAGCAGCTCCCAGGCACACCAAGATACGCAGTATTTT. Using reference TRBV5-6 and TRBJ2-3 for the parts outside the CDR3, the full variable domain is DAGVTQSPTHLIKTRGQQVTLRCSPKSGHDTVSWYQQALGQGPQFIFQYYEEEERQRGNFPDRFSGHQFPNYSSELNVNALLLGDSALYLCASSSQAHQDTQYFGPGTRLTVL.

The rearrangement links TRBV2 to TRBJ2-7; D is perhaps TRBD1 or TRBD2 (6 bases each). The CDR3 covers 13 residues. CDR1 is SNHLY and CDR2 is FYNNEI in the germline V gene. Trimming cost V 7 bases and J 3 bases, with 13 bases left between them. The CDR3 loop is CASMGGTYYEQYF. DNA of the CDR3: TGTGCCAGCATGGGGGGCACTTACTACGAGCAGTACTTC.

The chain carries TRBV6-5 and TRBJ2-5, with D perhaps matching TRBD2 (5 bases). The CDR3 sequence is 13 residues long. Per germline, CDR1 MNHEY and CDR2 SVGAGI. Trimming pared 6 bases from V and 2 bases from J, leaving 10 bases between. The CDR3, as DNA: TGTGCCAGCAGGACCCCGGGACAAGAGACCCAGTACTTC. Its protein product is CASRTPGQETQYF.

CDR3 bases: TGTGCCAGCATAAGGGACAGGGGATCGGGTTCACCCCTCCACTTT. Amino acids: CASIRDRGSGSPLHF. The rearrangement uses TRBV28 and TRBJ1-6, with 10 bases lining up with TRBD1. J gave up 9 bases and V 7 bases, and 9 bases lay outside the gene matches. From germline, CDR1 is MDHEN and CDR2 SYDVKM. CDR3 length equals 15 residues. The variable domain in full, completed from reference TRBV28 and TRBJ1-6, reads DVKVTQSSRYLVKRTGEKVFLECVQDMDHENMFWYRQDPGLGLRLIYFSYDVKMKEKGDIPEGYSVSREKKERFSLILESASTNQTSMYLCASIRDRGSGSPLHFGNGTRLTVT.

This clone was seen once. The chain employs TRBV28 and TRBJ1-1; D gene ambiguous. The germline V gene has CDR1 MDHEN and CDR2 SYDVKM. The CDR3 has 12 amino acids. Trimming removed 7 bases from V and 1 base from J, with 7 bases in between. CDR3 DNA sequence: TGTGCCAGCACCGGTGCGAACACTGAAGCTTTCTTT. Translating it yields CASTGANTEAFF. Drawing the rest from reference TRBV28 and TRBJ1-1, the complete variable domain is DVKVTQSSRYLVKRTGEKVFLECVQDMDHENMFWYRQDPGLGLRLIYFSYDVKMKEKGDIPEGYSVSREKKERFSLILESASTNQTSMYLCASTGANTEAFFGQGTRLTVV.

This chain joins TRBV15 and TRBJ2-5; 7 bases map to TRBD2. V was clipped by 0 bases and J by 4 bases; unmatched bases: 5. This CDR3 spans 15 amino acids. In germline, CDR1 is LNHNV, CDR2 YYDKDF (reference sequence). The CDR3 coding sequence is TGTGCCACCAGCAGAGATCGCGGGGGTTCAGAGACCCAGTACTTC. This translates into CATSRDRGGSETQYF.

The gene calls are TRBV6-6 and TRBJ1-1; D is perhaps TRBD1 (6 bases). This CDR3 region has 14 residues. Germline CDR1 is MNHNY and CDR2 is SVGAGI (reference sequence). V was trimmed by 6 bases and J by 0 bases, leaving 11 bases between them. CDR3 sequence: CASRNGQMNTEAFF. The CDR3 DNA follows: TGTGCCAGCAGAAACGGACAGATGAACACTGAAGCTTTCTTT.

J is TRBJ2-5 and V is TRBV7-2, with TRBD2 matching 9 bases. CDR1 SGHTA and CDR2 FQGNSA come from the germline V gene. This CDR3 comprises 15 residues. V trimming: 5 bases; J trimming: 4 bases; junction bases outside the gene matches: 8. Here the CDR3 DNA reads TGTGCCAGCAGCCGCCTAGCGGGGAGCGGAGAGACCCAGTACTTC. The encoded protein is CASSRLAGSGETQYF.

As for this clone: At the DNA level, this CDR3 is encoded by other sequences in the same sample as well. The gene calls are TRBV29-1 and TRBJ1-2; unclear D gene. The V end was cut by 7 bases, the J end by 2 bases, with 11 bases between. CDR3 length: 12 amino acids. CDR1 SQVTM and CDR2 ANQGSEA come from the germline V gene. The CDR3 region is CSGTGGNYGYTF. CDR3 in DNA: TGCAGCGGGACGGGAGGCAACTATGGCTACACCTTC.

This clone was picked up one time. The V call is TRBV5-6, the J call TRBJ1-3; D may be TRBD1 (6 bases). Germline V gene sequence: CDR1 SGHDT, CDR2 YYEEEE. V lost 2 bases to trimming and J lost 1 base, with 7 bases between them. The CDR3 runs to 14 residues. The CDR3 loop is CASSFGQSGNTIYF. CDR3 nucleotides: TGTGCCAGCAGCTTCGGACAGTCTGGAAACACCATATATTTT.

The J gene is TRBJ2-6, the V gene TRBV25-1; D is undetermined. The CDR3 covers 16 residues. The ends were cut back, 1 base at V and 2 bases at J, with 9 bases in the middle. Germline loops: CDR1 MGHDK, CDR2 SYGVNS. The CDR3 sequence is CASSEFAQAGANVLTF. CDR3 nucleotide sequence: TGTGCCAGCAGTGAATTTGCTCAGGCTGGGGCCAACGTCCTGACTTTC.

The chain carries TRBV5-4 and TRBJ2-1; TRBD2 matches 10 bases. The germline gives CDR1 SGHNT, CDR2 YYREEE (reference sequence). This CDR3 comprises 15 residues. V was pared by 9 bases and J by 4 bases, with 10 bases of the junction left unmatched. This CDR3 is CAIPRLAGDYNEQFF. The DNA for the CDR3 is TGTGCCATCCCGAGGCTAGCGGGAGATTACAATGAGCAGTTCTTC.

The count of this clone is one. The V call is TRBV2, the J call TRBJ2-5; D remains unclear. Germline V gives CDR1 SNHLY, CDR2 FYNNEI. V was shortened by 8 bases and J by 0 bases, with 10 bases between the two germline ends. This CDR3 has 13 amino acids. CDR3 sequence (DNA): TGTGCCAGCGGGCAGGCCAACCAAGAGACCCAGTACTTC. It is translated as CASGQANQETQYF.

The chain uses TRBV2 and TRBJ2-7, with TRBD2 identical over 13 bases. The CDR3 runs 15 residues. Germline loops: CDR1 SNHLY, CDR2 FYNNEI. The V segment lost 4 bases and the J segment 6 bases; nucleotides outside the gene matches: 6. The CDR3 sequence is CASSALLAGGVEQYF. The CDR3 DNA reads as TGTGCCAGCAGTGCCTTACTAGCGGGAGGGGTCGAGCAGTACTTC.

The rearrangement uses TRBV5-1 and TRBJ1-1; unclear D gene. Per the germline V gene, CDR1 is SGHRS and CDR2 is YFSETQ. V was clipped by 2 bases and J by 4 bases, with 9 bases between them. This CDR3 comprises 13 residues. CDR3 region: CASSLAGITEAFF. In DNA form, the CDR3 reads TGCGCCAGCAGCTTAGCGGGGATCACTGAAGCTTTCTTT.

The V gene is TRBV3-1 (or the pseudogene TRBV3-2), the J gene TRBJ2-3; D may be TRBD2 (6 bases). In germline, CDR1 is LGHDT, CDR2 YNNKEL (reference sequence). Trimming removed 1 base from V and 4 bases from J, with 15 bases in between. This CDR3 has 16 amino acids. The CDR3 sequence is CASSQGIAAGPDTQYF. CDR3 DNA: TGTGCCAGCAGCCAAGGGATAGCGGCGGGCCCAGATACGCAGTATTTT.